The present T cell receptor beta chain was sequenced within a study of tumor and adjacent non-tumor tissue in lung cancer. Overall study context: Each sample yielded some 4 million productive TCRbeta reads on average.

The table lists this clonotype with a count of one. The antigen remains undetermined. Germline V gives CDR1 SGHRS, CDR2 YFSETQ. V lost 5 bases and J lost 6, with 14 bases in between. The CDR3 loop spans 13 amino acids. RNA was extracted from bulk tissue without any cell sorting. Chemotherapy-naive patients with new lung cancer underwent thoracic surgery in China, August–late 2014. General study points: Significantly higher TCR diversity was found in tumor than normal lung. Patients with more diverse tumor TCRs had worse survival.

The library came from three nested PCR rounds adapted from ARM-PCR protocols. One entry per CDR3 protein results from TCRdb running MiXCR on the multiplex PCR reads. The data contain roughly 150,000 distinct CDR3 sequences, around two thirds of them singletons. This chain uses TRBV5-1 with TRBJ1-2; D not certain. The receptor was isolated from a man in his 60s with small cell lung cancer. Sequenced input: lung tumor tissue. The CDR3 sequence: CASRQTSTDGYTF. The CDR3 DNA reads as TGCGCCAGCAGACAGACCTCCACGGATGGCTACACCTTC. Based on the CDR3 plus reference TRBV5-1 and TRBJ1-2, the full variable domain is KAGVTQTPRYLIKTRGQQVTLSCSPISGHRSVSWYQQTPGQGLQFLFEYFSETQRNKGNFPGRFSGRQFSNSRSEMNVSTLELGDSALYLCASRQTSTDGYTFGSGTRLTVV.